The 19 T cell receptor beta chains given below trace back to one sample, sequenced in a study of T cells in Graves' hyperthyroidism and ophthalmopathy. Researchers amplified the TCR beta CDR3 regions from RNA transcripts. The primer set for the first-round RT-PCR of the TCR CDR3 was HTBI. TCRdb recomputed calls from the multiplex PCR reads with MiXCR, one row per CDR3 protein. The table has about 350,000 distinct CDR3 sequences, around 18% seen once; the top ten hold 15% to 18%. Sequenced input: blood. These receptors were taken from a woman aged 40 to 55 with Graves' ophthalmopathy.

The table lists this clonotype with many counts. Written as DNA, the CDR3 is TGTGCCAGCAGTTCCAACCTAAGGTCTAGAGCTTTCTTT. It is translated as CASSSNLRSRAFF. This chain uses TRBV28 with TRBJ1-1, with D unresolved. The CDR3 runs 13 residues. Germline V gene sequence: CDR1 MDHEN, CDR2 SYDVKM. V was clipped by 4 bases and J by 10 bases, with 16 bases between them.

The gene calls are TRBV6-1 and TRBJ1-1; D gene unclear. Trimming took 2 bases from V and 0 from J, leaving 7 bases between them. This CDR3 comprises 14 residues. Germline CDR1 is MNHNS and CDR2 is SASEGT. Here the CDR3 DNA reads TGTGCCAGCAGTGAACTTTGGGTGAACACTGAAGCTTTCTTT. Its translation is CASSELWVNTEAFF.

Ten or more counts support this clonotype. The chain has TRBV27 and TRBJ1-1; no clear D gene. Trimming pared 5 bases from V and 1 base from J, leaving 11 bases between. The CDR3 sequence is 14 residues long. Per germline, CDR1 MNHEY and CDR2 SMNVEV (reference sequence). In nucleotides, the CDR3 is TGTGCCAGCAGTCCCTCCGCGGGGAACACTGAAGCTTTCTTT. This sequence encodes CASSPSAGNTEAFF.

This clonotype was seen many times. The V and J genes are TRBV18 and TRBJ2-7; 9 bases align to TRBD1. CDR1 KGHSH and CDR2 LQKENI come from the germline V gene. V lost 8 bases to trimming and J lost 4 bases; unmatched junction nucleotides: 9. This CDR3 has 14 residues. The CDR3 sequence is CASRRDRERYEQYF. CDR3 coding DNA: TGTGCCAGCCGACGGGACAGGGAACGGTACGAGCAGTACTTC.

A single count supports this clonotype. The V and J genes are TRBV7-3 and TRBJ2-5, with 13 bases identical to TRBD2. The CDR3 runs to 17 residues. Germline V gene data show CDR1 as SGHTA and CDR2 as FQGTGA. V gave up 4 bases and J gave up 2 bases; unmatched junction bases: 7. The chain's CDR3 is CASSWGLAGIGQETQYF. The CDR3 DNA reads TGTGCCAGCAGCTGGGGACTAGCGGGAATCGGGCAAGAGACCCAGTACTTC.

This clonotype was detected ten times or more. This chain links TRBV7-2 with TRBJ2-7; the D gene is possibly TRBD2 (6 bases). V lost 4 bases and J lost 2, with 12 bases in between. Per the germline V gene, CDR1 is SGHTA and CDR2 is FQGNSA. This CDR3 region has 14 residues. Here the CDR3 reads CASSSSGPAYEQYF. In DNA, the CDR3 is TGTGCCAGCAGCTCCAGCGGGCCGGCCTACGAGCAGTACTTC. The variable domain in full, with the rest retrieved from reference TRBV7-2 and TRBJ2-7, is GAGVSQSPSNKVTEKGKDVELRCDPISGHTALYWYRQSLGQGLEFLIYFQGNSAPDKSGLPSDRFSAERTGGSVSTLTIQRTQQEDSAVYLCASSSSGPAYEQYFGPGTRLTVT.

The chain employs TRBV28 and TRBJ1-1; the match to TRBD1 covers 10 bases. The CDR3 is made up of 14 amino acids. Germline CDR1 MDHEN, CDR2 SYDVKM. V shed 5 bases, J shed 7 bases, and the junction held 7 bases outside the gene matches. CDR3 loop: CASSRTGGKNEAFF. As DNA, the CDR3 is TGTGCCAGCAGTCGGACAGGGGGGAAGAATGAAGCTTTCTTT.

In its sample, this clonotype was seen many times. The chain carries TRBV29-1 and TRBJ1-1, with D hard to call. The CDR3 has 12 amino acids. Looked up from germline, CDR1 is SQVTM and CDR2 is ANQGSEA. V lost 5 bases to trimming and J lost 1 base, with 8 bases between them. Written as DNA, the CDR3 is TGCAGCGTTACTATATGGAACACTGAAGCTTTCTTT. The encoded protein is CSVTIWNTEAFF.

CDR3 loop: CASSWGQGMAGELFF. The CDR3 DNA is TGTGCCAGCAGTTGGGGACAGGGCATGGCCGGGGAGCTGTTTTTT. This chain uses TRBV6-5 with TRBJ2-2, with TRBD1 identical over 9 bases. Per germline, CDR1 MNHEY and CDR2 SVGAGI. V lost 4 bases to trimming and J lost 6 bases; unmatched junction nucleotides: 6. The CDR3 loop spans 15 amino acids.

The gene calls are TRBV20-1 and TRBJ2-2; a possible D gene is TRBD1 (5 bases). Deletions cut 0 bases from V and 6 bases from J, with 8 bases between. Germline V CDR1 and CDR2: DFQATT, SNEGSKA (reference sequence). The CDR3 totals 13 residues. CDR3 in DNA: TGCAGTGCTAGAGATCCAGGGCCCGGGGAGCTGTTTTTT. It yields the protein CSARDPGPGELFF.

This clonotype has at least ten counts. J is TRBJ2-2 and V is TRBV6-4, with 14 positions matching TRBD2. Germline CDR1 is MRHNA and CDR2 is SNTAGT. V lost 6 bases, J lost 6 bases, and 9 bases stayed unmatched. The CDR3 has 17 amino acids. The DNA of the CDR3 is TGTGCCAGCAGAGGGACTAGCGGGAGAACCTTTGCCGGGGAGCTGTTTTTT. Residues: CASRGTSGRTFAGELFF.

The DNA of the CDR3 is TGTGCCAGCAGTTTTGGGACAGGGCGATCCTACGAGCAGTACTTC. It specifies CASSFGTGRSYEQYF. This chain uses TRBV12-3 or TRBV12-4 with TRBJ2-7; 9 bases agree with TRBD1. This CDR3 contains 15 residues. V trimming: 3 bases; J trimming: 1 base; junction bases outside the gene matches: 4.

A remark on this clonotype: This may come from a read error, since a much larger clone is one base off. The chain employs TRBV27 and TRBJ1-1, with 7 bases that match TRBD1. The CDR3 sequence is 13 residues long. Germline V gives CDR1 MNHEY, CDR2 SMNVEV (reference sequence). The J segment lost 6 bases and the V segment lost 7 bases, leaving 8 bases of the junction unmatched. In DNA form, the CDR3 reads TGTGCCAGCAAGACAGGGTTGAGTGCTGAAGCTTTCTTT. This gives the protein CASKTGLSAEAFF.

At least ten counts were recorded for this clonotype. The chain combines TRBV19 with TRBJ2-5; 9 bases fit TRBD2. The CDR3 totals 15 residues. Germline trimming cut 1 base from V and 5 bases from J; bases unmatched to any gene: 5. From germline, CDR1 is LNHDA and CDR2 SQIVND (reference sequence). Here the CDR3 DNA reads TGTGCCAGTAGTATAGGGGGACTAGCTGGTGAGACCCAGTACTTC. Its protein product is CASSIGGLAGETQYF.

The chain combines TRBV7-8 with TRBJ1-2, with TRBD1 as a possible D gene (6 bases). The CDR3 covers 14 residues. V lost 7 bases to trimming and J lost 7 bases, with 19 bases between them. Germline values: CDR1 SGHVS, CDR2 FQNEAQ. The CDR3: CASTQIPQGVGYTF. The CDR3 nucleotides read TGTGCCAGCACCCAAATACCACAGGGAGTTGGCTACACCTTC. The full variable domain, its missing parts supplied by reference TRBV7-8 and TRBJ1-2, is GAGVSQSPRYKVAKRGQDVALRCDPISGHVSLFWYQQALGQGPEFLTYFQNEAQLDKSGLPSDRFFAERPEGSVSTLKIQRTQQEDSAVYLCASTQIPQGVGYTFGSGTRLTVV.

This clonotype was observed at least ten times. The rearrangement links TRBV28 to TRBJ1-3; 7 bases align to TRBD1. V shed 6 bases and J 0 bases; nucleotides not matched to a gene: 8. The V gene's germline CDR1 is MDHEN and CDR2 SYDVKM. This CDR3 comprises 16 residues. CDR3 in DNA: TGTGCCAGCAGCCTTGACAGGGCCCTCTCTGGAAACACCATATATTTT. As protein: CASSLDRALSGNTIYF. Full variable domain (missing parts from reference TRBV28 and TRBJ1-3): DVKVTQSSRYLVKRTGEKVFLECVQDMDHENMFWYRQDPGLGLRLIYFSYDVKMKEKGDIPEGYSVSREKKERFSLILESASTNQTSMYLCASSLDRALSGNTIYFGEGSWLTVV.

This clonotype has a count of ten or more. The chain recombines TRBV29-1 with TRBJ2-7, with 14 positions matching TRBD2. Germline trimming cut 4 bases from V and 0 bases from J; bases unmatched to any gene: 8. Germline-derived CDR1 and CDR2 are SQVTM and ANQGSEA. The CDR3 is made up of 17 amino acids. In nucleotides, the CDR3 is TGCAGCGTTGTGGGGACTAGCGGGAGCGTAACCTCCTACGAGCAGTACTTC. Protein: CSVVGTSGSVTSYEQYF.

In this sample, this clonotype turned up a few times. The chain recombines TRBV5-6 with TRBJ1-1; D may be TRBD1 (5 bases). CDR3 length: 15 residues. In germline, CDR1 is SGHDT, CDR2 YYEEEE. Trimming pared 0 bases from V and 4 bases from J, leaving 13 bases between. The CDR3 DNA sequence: TGTGCCAGCAGCTTGGTGGGGCAGGGCGGCACTGAAGCTTTCTTT. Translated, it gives CASSLVGQGGTEAFF.

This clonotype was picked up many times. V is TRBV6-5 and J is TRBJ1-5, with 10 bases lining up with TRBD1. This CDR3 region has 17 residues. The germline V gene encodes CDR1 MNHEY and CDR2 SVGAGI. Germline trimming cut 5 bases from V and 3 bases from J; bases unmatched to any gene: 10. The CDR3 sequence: CASSIQTGGFVNQPQHF. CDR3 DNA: TGTGCCAGCAGTATACAGACAGGGGGCTTCGTCAATCAGCCCCAGCATTTT.